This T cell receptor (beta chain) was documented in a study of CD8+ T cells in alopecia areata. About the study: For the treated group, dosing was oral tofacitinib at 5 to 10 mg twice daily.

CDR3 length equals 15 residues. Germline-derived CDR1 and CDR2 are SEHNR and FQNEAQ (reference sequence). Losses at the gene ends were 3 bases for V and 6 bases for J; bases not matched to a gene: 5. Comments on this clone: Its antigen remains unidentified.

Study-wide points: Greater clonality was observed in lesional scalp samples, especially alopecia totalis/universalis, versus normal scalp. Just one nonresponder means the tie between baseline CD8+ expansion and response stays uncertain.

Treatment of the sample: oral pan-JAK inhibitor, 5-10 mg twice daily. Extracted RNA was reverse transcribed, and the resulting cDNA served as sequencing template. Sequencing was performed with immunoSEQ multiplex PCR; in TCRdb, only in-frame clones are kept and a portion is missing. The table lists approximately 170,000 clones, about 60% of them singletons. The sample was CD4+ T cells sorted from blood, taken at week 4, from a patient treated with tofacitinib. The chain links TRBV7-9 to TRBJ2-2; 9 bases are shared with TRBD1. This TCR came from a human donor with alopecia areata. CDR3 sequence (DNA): TGTGCCAGCAGCTTTCGAAGACAGGGGGCCGGGGAGCTGTTTTTT. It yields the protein CASSFRRQGAGELFF.